One and the same sample provided the 27 T cell receptor beta chains below, sequenced in a study of blood T cell repertoires in COVID-19. The assay was immunoSEQ multiplex PCR, and TCRdb's table has in-frame clones only and misses some. This table has fewer than 50,000 clones, 65% to 85% appearing once. The sequencing input was peripheral blood. The receptors originated from a man aged 35 to 55 with active or convalescent COVID-19.

V is TRBV6-5 and J is TRBJ1-2, with 7 bases lining up with TRBD1. V gave up 6 bases and J gave up 8 bases; unmatched junction bases: 6. This CDR3 has 12 residues. Germline lookup yields CDR1 MNHEY and CDR2 SVGAGI. CDR3 bases: TGTGCCAGCAGACCGACAGGGTACGGCTACACCTTC. Protein sequence: CASRPTGYGYTF.

This clone was observed a single time. The V and J genes are TRBV6-5 and TRBJ1-5, with D tentatively TRBD1 (5 bases). Trimming cost V 6 bases and J 6 bases, with 12 bases left between them. The CDR3 sequence is 13 residues long. Germline V lookup: CDR1 MNHEY, CDR2 SVGAGI. CDR3 bases: TGTGCCAGCAGGCGGGGGTCGGGTCAGCCCCAGCATTTT. Translated: CASRRGSGQPQHF.

The chain joins TRBV14 to TRBJ2-3; possible D gene TRBD2, 6 bases. This CDR3 is 16 amino acids long. Trimming removed 4 bases at V and 2 bases at J, with 16 bases between. Germline assignment: CDR1 SGHDN and CDR2 FVKESK. CDR3 nucleotide sequence: TGTGCCAGCAGCCCCCGGGCCTGGGACTTCACAGATACGCAGTATTTT. It translates to CASSPRAWDFTDTQYF.

The genes are TRBV24-1 and TRBJ2-1; 7 bases are a match to TRBD1. Germline V gene lookup returns CDR1 KGHDR and CDR2 SFDVKD. The CDR3 extends over 16 amino acids. V lost 6 bases and J lost 0; bases outside the gene matches: 7. CDR3 DNA: TGTGCCACCAGTTTGGGGACAGCAAGCTCCTACAATGAGCAGTTCTTC. Protein product: CATSLGTASSYNEQFF.

The chain combines TRBV3-1 (or the pseudogene TRBV3-2) with TRBJ2-1; 9 nucleotides align to TRBD2. Germline values: CDR1 LGHDT, CDR2 YNNKEL (reference sequence). Trimming cost V 3 bases and J 9 bases; bases outside gene matches: 6. This CDR3 is 14 amino acids long. This CDR3 reads CASSQPSGNGEQFF. The CDR3 DNA sequence: TGTGCCAGCAGCCAGCCTAGCGGGAACGGTGAGCAGTTCTTC.

The chain is built from TRBV2 and TRBJ1-2; possibly TRBD1 for D (6 bases). Trimming shortened V by 7 bases and J by 6 bases, and 18 bases separated the two germline ends. The CDR3 covers 14 residues. CDR1 is SNHLY and CDR2 is FYNNEI in the germline V gene. The CDR3 nucleotides are TGTGCCAGCATCCTCGGACAGAGGGACAATGGCTACACCTTC. Amino acid sequence: CASILGQRDNGYTF.

The chain joins TRBV19 to TRBJ2-6; D might be TRBD1 (5 bases). The germline CDR1 and CDR2 sequences are LNHDA and SQIVND (reference sequence). This CDR3 has 18 residues. The V end was cut by 2 bases, the J end by 1 base, with 15 bases between. The CDR3 reads CASSIPQGTYSGANVLTF. CDR3 DNA sequence: TGTGCCAGTAGTATACCTCAGGGAACGTATTCTGGGGCCAACGTCCTGACTTTC.

The CDR3 loop reads CASSPIARTGGYEQYF. The CDR3 DNA reads as TGTGCCAGCAGCCCTATCGCACGGACAGGGGGTTACGAGCAGTACTTC. The rearrangement uses TRBV11-2 and TRBJ2-7; 10 bases are a match to TRBD1. CDR3 length: 16 residues. V was clipped by 5 bases and J by 4 bases; unmatched bases: 11. The germline V gene has CDR1 SGHAT and CDR2 FQNNGV.

This clone has only a few counts. The chain recombines TRBV19 with TRBJ2-7; 10 positions match TRBD2. The germline V gene has CDR1 LNHDA and CDR2 SQIVND (reference sequence). The V gene end was trimmed by 5 bases and the J gene end by 1 base; junction bases not matched to a gene: 11. CDR3 size: 17 residues. The CDR3 is CASSSPPGTSVSYEQYF. The DNA of the CDR3 is TGTGCCAGTAGTTCTCCTCCCGGGACTAGCGTTTCCTACGAGCAGTACTTC.

The J gene is TRBJ2-5, the V gene TRBV5-4; 14 bases are a match to TRBD2. The germline V gene has CDR1 SGHNT and CDR2 YYREEE (reference sequence). V was clipped by 4 bases and J by 5 bases; unmatched bases: 10. CDR3 length: 17 amino acids. CDR3 residues: CASSRETSGGAYETQYF. CDR3 nucleotide sequence: TGTGCCAGCAGCCGAGAGACTAGCGGGGGGGCTTATGAGACCCAGTACTTC.

The chain is built from TRBV29-1 and TRBJ1-2, with D possibly being TRBD1 (6 bases). V was pared by 4 bases and J by 3 bases, with 15 bases between. Germline lookup yields CDR1 SQVTM and CDR2 ANQGSEA. The CDR3 contains 14 residues. CDR3 residues: CSVVRQDSHYGYTF. CDR3 DNA: TGCAGCGTTGTCCGACAGGACAGCCACTATGGCTACACCTTC.

V usage is TRBV3-1 (or the pseudogene TRBV3-2) and J usage is TRBJ1-1, with D hard to call. Germline V gives CDR1 LGHDT, CDR2 YNNKEL (reference sequence). The CDR3 loop spans 13 amino acids. Trimming took off 0 bases at V and 10 bases at J, with 12 bases between the two ends. This CDR3 reads CASSQDLRGRAFF. The DNA of the CDR3 is TGTGCCAGCAGCCAAGATCTGCGGGGAAGAGCTTTCTTT.

The chain has TRBV11-3 and TRBJ2-5; 8 nucleotides align to TRBD2. Germline V gives CDR1 SGHNT, CDR2 YENEEA. Germline trimming cut 4 bases from V and 5 bases from J; bases unmatched to any gene: 9. CDR3 length equals 15 residues. The CDR3 bases are TGTGCCAGCAGCTCCGGGAGCGGGGGATTGGAGACCCAGTACTTC. This gives the protein CASSSGSGGLETQYF.

The chain links TRBV30 to TRBJ2-5; no firm D call. Trimming left V 3 bases short and J 5 bases short, with 10 bases between. The CDR3 contains 12 residues. Germline values: CDR1 GTSNPN, CDR2 SVGIG (reference sequence). The CDR3 protein is CAWRNSPETQYF. The CDR3 DNA follows: TGTGCCTGGAGGAACAGCCCTGAGACCCAGTACTTC.

The rearrangement links TRBV19 to TRBJ1-2; TRBD1 is a possible D gene (6 bases). Germline assignment: CDR1 LNHDA and CDR2 SQIVND (reference sequence). The CDR3 consists of 14 residues. The V end was cut by 5 bases, the J end by 5 bases, with 15 bases between. The DNA for the CDR3 is TGTGCCAGTAGTGTCACAGGGCCGTCGTATGGCTACACCTTC. Translated, it gives CASSVTGPSYGYTF.

This clone appeared once. V is TRBV28 and J is TRBJ1-5; TRBD1 might be the D (6 bases). This CDR3 has 14 residues. Germline CDR1 MDHEN, CDR2 SYDVKM. The ends were cut back, 7 bases at V and 6 bases at J, with 16 bases in the middle. This CDR3 reads CASTADRFGQPQHF. The DNA for the CDR3 is TGTGCCAGCACCGCCGACAGGTTCGGTCAGCCCCAGCATTTT.

The chain recombines TRBV10-3 with TRBJ2-5, with TRBD1 as a possible D gene (6 bases). This CDR3 spans 15 amino acids. The germline CDR1 and CDR2 sequences are ENHRY and SYGVKD. V was shortened by 0 bases and J by 4 bases, with 12 bases between the two germline ends. The CDR3 region has the DNA TGTGCCATCAGTGAGTCCCGCACAGGGTCAGAGACCCAGTACTTC. It specifies CAISESRTGSETQYF.

V and J are TRBV6-2 or TRBV6-3 and TRBJ1-5; 10 bases agree with TRBD1. V lost 5 bases, J lost 5 bases, and 9 bases stayed unmatched. Germline V gene data show CDR1 as MNHEY and CDR2 as SVGEGT. This CDR3 is built from 16 residues. CDR3 nucleotides: TGTGCCAGCAGTCTATTACCGGGACAGGGGTATCAGCCCCAGCATTTT. Amino acid sequence: CASSLLPGQGYQPQHF.

The chain carries TRBV29-1 and TRBJ2-3; no clear D. V dropped 3 bases and J dropped 0 bases, with 13 bases sitting between them. In germline, CDR1 is SQVTM, CDR2 ANQGSEA. The length of the CDR3 is 15 residues. This CDR3 is CSVDLSPGSTDTQYF. The DNA for the CDR3 is TGCAGCGTTGATCTGAGTCCAGGAAGCACAGATACGCAGTATTTT.

The gene calls are TRBV4-3 and TRBJ1-1; TRBD1 is a possible D gene (5 bases). CDR1 is LGHNA, CDR2 YSLEER, per germline. The V end was cut by 1 base, the J end by 1 base, with 7 bases between. The CDR3 covers 14 residues. The chain's CDR3 is CASSQGQTNTEAFF. CDR3 coding DNA: TGCGCCAGCAGCCAAGGACAGACGAACACTGAAGCTTTCTTT.

The CDR3 protein is CASSAGASQPQHF. Here the CDR3 DNA reads TGTGCCAGCTCCGCTGGGGCTAGTCAGCCCCAGCATTTT. The chain uses TRBV18 and TRBJ1-5; a possible D gene is TRBD1 (5 bases). The ends were cut back, 6 bases at V and 6 bases at J, with 12 bases in the middle. Germline V gives CDR1 KGHSH, CDR2 LQKENI. This CDR3 is built from 13 residues.

This clone came up a few times. The V call is TRBV5-1, the J call TRBJ1-3; 11 nucleotides align to TRBD1. V shed 4 bases, J shed 4 bases, and the junction held 7 bases outside the gene matches. This CDR3 is 16 amino acids long. The V gene's germline CDR1 is SGHRS and CDR2 YFSETQ. The CDR3 nucleotides read TGCGCCAGCAGCACGGACAGGGGGCCGGCGGGAAACACCATATATTTT. Encoded protein: CASSTDRGPAGNTIYF.

The V call is TRBV12-5, the J call TRBJ2-7; TRBD1 might be the D (5 bases). CDR3 length equals 13 residues. From germline, CDR1 is LGHNT and CDR2 FRNRAP. V lost 1 base and J 3 bases, leaving 7 bases between the germline ends. CDR3 sequence: CASGLGTLYEQYF. The CDR3 bases are TGTGCTAGTGGTTTGGGGACACTCTACGAGCAGTACTTC.

This sequence joins TRBV6-5 and TRBJ1-1, with D possibly being TRBD1 (5 bases). Trimming took off 6 bases at V and 1 base at J, with 12 bases between the two ends. CDR1 MNHEY and CDR2 SVGAGI come from the germline V gene. The CDR3 sequence is 14 residues long. CDR3 bases: TGTGCCAGCAGAGACCAGGGTCAGAACACTGAAGCTTTCTTT. Its translation is CASRDQGQNTEAFF.

This chain links TRBV4-1 with TRBJ2-5, with D possibly matching TRBD2 (6 bases). The V end lost 3 bases, the J end lost 2 bases, and 10 bases lay between the germline ends. Looked up from germline, CDR1 is MGHRA and CDR2 is YSYEKL. CDR3 length: 14 amino acids. CDR3 sequence: CASSQGGLQETQYF. CDR3 nucleotide sequence: TGCGCCAGCAGCCAGGGGGGACTTCAAGAGACCCAGTACTTC.

The rearrangement uses TRBV6-5 and TRBJ1-2; TRBD1 matches 8 bases. Germline V lookup: CDR1 MNHEY, CDR2 SVGAGI. The CDR3 has 16 residues. Trimming at V came to 2 bases and at J to 7 bases, leaving 12 bases not matched to a gene. CDR3 in DNA: TGTGCCAGCAGTTACCGACTAAAGACAGGGGTGGTTGGCTACACCTTC. Translated, it gives CASSYRLKTGVVGYTF.

The rearrangement links TRBV11-3 to TRBJ2-2, with D unclear. CDR1 is SGHNT and CDR2 is YENEEA in the germline V gene. The CDR3 totals 14 residues. V dropped 3 bases and J dropped 4 bases, with 9 bases sitting between them. In DNA, the CDR3 is TGTGCCAGCAGCTTGGTTACCGGCACCGGGGAGCTGTTTTTT. This codes for CASSLVTGTGELFF. Combining the CDR3 with reference TRBV11-3 and TRBJ2-2 gives the whole variable domain EAGVVQSPRYKIIEKKQPVAFWCNPISGHNTLYWYLQNLGQGPELLIRYENEEAVDDSQLPKDRFSAERLKGVDSTLKIQPAELGDSAVYLCASSLVTGTGELFFGEGSRLTVL.